This note documents a single T cell receptor beta chain sequence. Its ends do not fully match the called genes, so a read error is possible. Method: immunoSEQ multiplex PCR; TCRdb's copy keeps in-frame clones and lacks some. The table records about 300,000 clones, 85% to 90% of them present only once. This specimen comes from a study of blood T cell repertoires in COVID-19. Background on the study: Sample material is recorded as cDNA or gDNA derived from T cells, B-cell-depleted T cells, or PBMCs.

Germline V CDR1 and CDR2: LGHDT, YNNKEL (reference sequence). The CDR3 spans 13 residues. The material sequenced was PBMCs or T cells enriched from blood (not recorded which). The receptor was isolated from a man under 40 who had recovered from COVID-19. This chain joins TRBV3-1 (or the pseudogene TRBV3-2) and TRBJ2-1; maybe TRBD2 (6 bases). CDR3 amino acids: CASTASQVLASVF. The DNA for the CDR3 is TGTGCCAGCACCGCAAGTCAGGTACTAGCATCGGTCTTC.